These 8 T cell receptor beta chains originate from one sample sequenced in a study of vaccination and CD4 T cells after COVID-19. An Oncomine TCR Beta short-read assay was used to sequence the DNA from cultured CD4+ T cells. TCRdb itself ran the PCR reads through MiXCR, one entry per CDR3 protein. This sample carries roughly 15,000 distinct CDR3 sequences, about 46% of them seen once, and the ten largest clones take 14%. These receptors have no known antigen. The treatment was: approximately nine-day PBMC culture with coronavirus spike peptide pools or control peptides (ViraFEST assay). Material: CD4+ T cells from blood, cultured in vitro. These receptors were obtained from a human donor who had recovered from COVID-19.

The table lists this clonotype with a count of one. The rearrangement uses TRBV2 and TRBJ2-1; 9 positions agree with TRBD1. The CDR3 spans 15 residues. Trimming at V came to 3 bases and at J to 9 bases, leaving 9 bases not matched to a gene. Germline CDR1 reads SNHLY; CDR2 reads FYNNEI. This CDR3 is CASSEGQGFRGEQFF. CDR3 coding DNA: TGTGCCAGCAGTGAGGGACAGGGTTTTCGCGGTGAGCAGTTCTTC.

The CDR3: CASSLSGFYGYTF. The CDR3 DNA reads as TGTGCCAGCAGTTTAAGCGGATTCTATGGCTACACCTTC. The rearrangement joins TRBV27 to TRBJ1-2, with D unresolved. The ends were cut back, 2 bases at V and 4 bases at J, with 8 bases in the middle. The CDR3 loop spans 13 amino acids. CDR1 is MNHEY, CDR2 SMNVEV, per germline (reference sequence).

This clonotype showed up just a few times. This chain uses TRBV28 with TRBJ1-5, with a possible D match to TRBD1 (5 bases). The ends were cut back, 5 bases at V and 6 bases at J, with 11 bases in the middle. The germline V gene encodes CDR1 MDHEN and CDR2 SYDVKM. There are 13 residues in the CDR3. The CDR3 DNA sequence: TGTGCCAGCAGTAGGATCAGGGTTCAGCCCCAGCATTTT. It specifies CASSRIRVQPQHF.

V and J are TRBV9 and TRBJ1-2; the D gene is possibly TRBD1 (5 bases). CDR3 length: 14 residues. Germline lookup yields CDR1 SGDLS and CDR2 YYNGEE. V gave up 0 bases and J gave up 4 bases, with 10 bases separating them. The CDR3 region has the DNA TGTGCCAGCAGCGTAGGGGCTGGGGGCTATGGCTACACCTTC. The encoded protein is CASSVGAGGYGYTF.

This clonotype was seen a handful of times. The rearrangement links TRBV20-1 to TRBJ2-1; 13 nucleotides agree with TRBD2. This CDR3 spans 16 amino acids. With 1 base clipped from V and 7 bases from J, the junction kept 7 bases outside the gene matches. Germline CDR1 is DFQATT and CDR2 is SNEGSKA (reference sequence). Here the CDR3 DNA reads TGCAGTGCTAGAGGTACTAGCGGGGGGGCTAAGAATGAGCAGTTCTTC. It codes for CSARGTSGGAKNEQFF.

This rearrangement joins TRBV7-3 to TRBJ2-3; maybe TRBD1 (5 bases). In germline, CDR1 is SGHTA, CDR2 FQGTGA. The CDR3 runs to 13 residues. V dropped 5 bases and J dropped 4 bases, with 10 bases sitting between them. The DNA for the CDR3 is TGTGCCAGCAGCCCCCAGGGATCAGATACGCAGTATTTT. Amino acids: CASSPQGSDTQYF. Full variable domain (rest looked up from reference TRBV7-3 and TRBJ2-3): GAGVSQTPSNKVTEKGKYVELRCDPISGHTALYWYRQSLGQGPEFLIYFQGTGAADDSGLPNDRFFAVRPEGSVSTLKIQRTERGDSAVYLCASSPQGSDTQYFGPGTRLTVL.

The J gene is TRBJ2-2, the V gene TRBV27; D unclear. This CDR3 has 13 residues. Per the germline V gene, CDR1 is MNHEY and CDR2 is SMNVEV (reference sequence). Trimming cost V 3 bases and J 8 bases, with 10 bases left between them. The CDR3 region is CASSLVGPGELFF. CDR3 nucleotides: TGTGCCAGCAGTTTGGTGGGCCCGGGGGAGCTGTTTTTT.

This sequence joins TRBV20-1 and TRBJ2-3; the D is unclear. This CDR3 region has 12 residues. Trimming shortened V by 4 bases and J by 5 bases, and 10 bases separated the two germline ends. From germline, CDR1 is DFQATT and CDR2 SNEGSKA (reference sequence). This chain's CDR3 is CSAIGMVDTQYF. DNA for the CDR3: TGCAGTGCTATAGGGATGGTAGATACGCAGTATTTT.